This T cell receptor (beta chain) stems from a study of a mutant IDH1 vaccine in newly diagnosed glioma. Study background: With temozolomide cycles, or 4-6 weeks after radiotherapy alone, vaccination was started. Treated individuals were approximately 60% male and about 40% female, averaging roughly 43 years of age. Whole-study findings and limits: Overall, about 92% of patients had vaccine-induced immune responses.

Time point described: week 35, safety follow-up. The content of each vaccine dose was 300 ug of mutant IDH1 20-mer peptide, and topical imiquimod accompanied it. Measured with immunoSEQ multiplex PCR; TCRdb has only the in-frame clones, and not every one. The table lists 30,000 to 40,000 clones, roughly 80% of them singletons. The germline CDR1 and CDR2 sequences are MGHRA and YSYEKL. V lost 6 bases and J 1 base, leaving 14 bases between the germline ends. This CDR3 contains 15 residues. In its sample, this clone was seen a few times. The antigen remains unidentified. This TCR was sampled from a woman between 18 and 30 years old with glioma. The sequencing used PBMCs, collected from a glioma patient whose treatment included an IDH1 peptide vaccine. The chain couples TRBV4-1 to TRBJ2-3; D call uncertain. CDR3 coding DNA: TGCGCCAGCAGAGAAACCCAGGTCCGCACAGATACGCAGTATTTT. It codes for CASRETQVRTDTQYF.